This TCR beta chain appears in the sequencing data of a study of shared clonotypes between healthy human individuals. Germline CDR1 reads SGHTA; CDR2 reads FQGNSA. There are 14 residues in the CDR3. V lost 5 bases, J lost 4 bases, and 7 bases stayed unmatched. A few counts support this clone. Partitioning of CD4+ cells yielded a CD45RA+ naive subset and a CD45RA-negative memory subset. Only in-frame clones appear in the TCRdb table, and some are missing; sequencing was by immunoSEQ multiplex PCR. Here the sample spans 980,000 or so clones, approximately 76% being singletons. The sequence was collected from a young man in good health. The chain links TRBV7-2 to TRBJ1-2; 7 nucleotides align to TRBD1. Sequencing used memory CD4+ T cells sorted from blood. Regarding subset: CD45RA-negative fraction. The CDR3 DNA is TGTGCCAGCAGCCCTACTTGGGACAGCTATGGCTACACCTTC. This encodes CASSPTWDSYGYTF. Full variable domain (outside the CDR3, taken from reference TRBV7-2 and TRBJ1-2): GAGVSQSPSNKVTEKGKDVELRCDPISGHTALYWYRQSLGQGLEFLIYFQGNSAPDKSGLPSDRFSAERTGGSVSTLTIQRTQQEDSAVYLCASSPTWDSYGYTFGSGTRLTVV.